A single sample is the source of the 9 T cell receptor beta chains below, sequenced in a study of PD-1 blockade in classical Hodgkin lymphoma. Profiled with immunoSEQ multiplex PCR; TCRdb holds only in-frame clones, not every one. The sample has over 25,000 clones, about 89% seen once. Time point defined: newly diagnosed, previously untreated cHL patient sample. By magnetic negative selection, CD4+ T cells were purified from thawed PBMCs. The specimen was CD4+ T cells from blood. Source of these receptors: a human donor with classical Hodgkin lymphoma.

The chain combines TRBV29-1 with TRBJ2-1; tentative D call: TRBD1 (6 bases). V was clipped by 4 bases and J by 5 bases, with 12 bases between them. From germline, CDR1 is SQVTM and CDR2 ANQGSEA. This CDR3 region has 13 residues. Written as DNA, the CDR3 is TGCAGCGTTGGATGGACAGCCGACAATGAGCAGTTCTTC. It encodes CSVGWTADNEQFF.

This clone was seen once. DNA for the CDR3: TGTGCCAGCAGCTTAGCGGCGGGAGGGCAATACGAGCAGTACTTC. The encoded protein is CASSLAAGGQYEQYF. The rearrangement uses TRBV7-2 and TRBJ2-7; 9 bases line up with TRBD2. The CDR3 totals 15 residues. Germline CDR1 is SGHTA and CDR2 is FQGNSA. With V trimmed by 0 bases and J by 4 bases, 4 bases remained unmatched.

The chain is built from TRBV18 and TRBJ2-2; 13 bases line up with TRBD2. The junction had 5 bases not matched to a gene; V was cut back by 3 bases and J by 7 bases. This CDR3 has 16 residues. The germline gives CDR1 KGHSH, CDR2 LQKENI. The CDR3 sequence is CASSPGLAGPNGELFF. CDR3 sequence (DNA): TGTGCCAGCTCACCGGGACTAGCGGGACCTAACGGGGAGCTGTTTTTT.

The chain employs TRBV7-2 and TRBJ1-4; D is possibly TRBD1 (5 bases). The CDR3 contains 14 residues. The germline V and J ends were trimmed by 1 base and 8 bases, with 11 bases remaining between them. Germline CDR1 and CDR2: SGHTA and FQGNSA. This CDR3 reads CASSLVVGPEKLFF. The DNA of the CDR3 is TGTGCCAGCAGCTTAGTGGTGGGGCCCGAAAAACTGTTTTTT.

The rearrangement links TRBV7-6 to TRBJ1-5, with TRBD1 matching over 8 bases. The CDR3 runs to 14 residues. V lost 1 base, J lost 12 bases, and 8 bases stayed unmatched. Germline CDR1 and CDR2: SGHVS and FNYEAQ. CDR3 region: CASSLESRGRVQHF. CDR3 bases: TGTGCCAGCAGCTTAGAGAGCAGGGGGCGCGTCCAGCATTTT.

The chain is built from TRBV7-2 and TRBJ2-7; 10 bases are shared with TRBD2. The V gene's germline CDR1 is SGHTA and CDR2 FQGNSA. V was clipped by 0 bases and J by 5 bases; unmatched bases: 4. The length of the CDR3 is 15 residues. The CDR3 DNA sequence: TGTGCCAGCAGCTTAGCGCTAGCGGGAGACGACGAGCAGTACTTC. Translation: CASSLALAGDDEQYF.

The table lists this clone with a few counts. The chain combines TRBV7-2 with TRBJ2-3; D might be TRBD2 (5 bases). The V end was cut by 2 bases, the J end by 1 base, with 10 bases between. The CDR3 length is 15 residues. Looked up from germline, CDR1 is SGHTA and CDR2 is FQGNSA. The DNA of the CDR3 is TGTGCCAGCAGCTTACAAGCGGATCGCACAGATACGCAGTATTTT. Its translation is CASSLQADRTDTQYF. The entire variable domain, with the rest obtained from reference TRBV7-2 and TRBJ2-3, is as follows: GAGVSQSPSNKVTEKGKDVELRCDPISGHTALYWYRQSLGQGLEFLIYFQGNSAPDKSGLPSDRFSAERTGGSVSTLTIQRTQQEDSAVYLCASSLQADRTDTQYFGPGTRLTVL.

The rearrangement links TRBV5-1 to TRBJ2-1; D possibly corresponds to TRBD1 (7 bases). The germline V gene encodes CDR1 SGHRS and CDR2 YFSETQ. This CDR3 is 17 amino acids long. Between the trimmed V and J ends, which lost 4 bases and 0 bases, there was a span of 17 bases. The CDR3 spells CASSSQGGAGSYNEQFF. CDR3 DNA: TGCGCCAGCAGCAGCCAGGGGGGAGCCGGCTCCTACAATGAGCAGTTCTTC.

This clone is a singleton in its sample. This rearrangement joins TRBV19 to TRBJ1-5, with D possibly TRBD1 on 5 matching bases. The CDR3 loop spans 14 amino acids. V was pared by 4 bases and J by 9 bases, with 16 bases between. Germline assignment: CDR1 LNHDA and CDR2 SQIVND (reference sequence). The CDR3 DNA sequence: TGTGCCAGTAGTAAAGGTGGAGGGGAGCGGCCCCAGCATTTT. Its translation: CASSKGGGERPQHF.